These 25 T cell receptor beta chains came from one sample sequenced in a study of T cells in Graves' hyperthyroidism and ophthalmopathy. What was amplified from RNA transcripts were TCR beta CDR3 regions. The TCR CDR3 was amplified in a first-round RT-PCR using the HTBI primer set. Each CDR3 protein is one row after TCRdb ran MiXCR on the multiplex PCR reads. The repertoire holds 550,000 to 800,000 distinct CDR3 sequences, with 16% as singletons. Sequenced input: blood. The receptors derive from a man aged 18 to 30 with Graves' hyperthyroidism.

CDR3 region: CASSPTGPREQFF. In DNA form, the CDR3 reads TGTGCCAGCAGCCCGACCGGACCGAGAGAGCAGTTCTTC. The rearrangement joins TRBV7-3 to TRBJ2-1, with D uncertain. Germline V gives CDR1 SGHTA, CDR2 FQGTGA. Trimming pared 5 bases from V and 10 bases from J, leaving 15 bases between. There are 13 residues in the CDR3.

In its sample, this clonotype was seen many times. This chain connects TRBV28 to TRBJ2-4; 11 bases match TRBD1. Germline assignment: CDR1 MDHEN and CDR2 SYDVKM. The CDR3 covers 16 residues. V lost 1 base to trimming and J lost 6 bases; unmatched junction nucleotides: 5. The CDR3 nucleotides read TGTGCCAGCAGTTTATTGGGACAGGGGGGCGGAAACATTCAGTACTTC. Amino acids: CASSLLGQGGGNIQYF.

As to this clonotype: Being one base from a much bigger clone, this may be a read error. The V gene is TRBV12-3 or TRBV12-4, the J gene TRBJ2-7, with D unresolved. V was shortened by 5 bases and J by 3 bases, with 11 bases between the two germline ends. This CDR3 has 13 residues. CDR3 DNA sequence: TGTGCCAGCAGTGCAAGACGGATCTACGAGCAGTACTTC. It codes for CASSARRIYEQYF.

This clonotype was seen ten or more times. The V and J genes are TRBV6-5 and TRBJ2-7, with D perhaps matching TRBD1 or TRBD2 (5 bases each). The CDR3 sequence is 11 residues long. Germline V gene lookup returns CDR1 MNHEY and CDR2 SVGAGI. Trimming removed 2 bases at V and 7 bases at J, with 6 bases between. The CDR3 nucleotides read TGTGCCAGCAGTTACGGGGGAGAGCAGTACTTC. Translating it yields CASSYGGEQYF.

V is TRBV11-2 and J is TRBJ2-5, with D possibly TRBD1 on 5 matching bases. Looked up from germline, CDR1 is SGHAT and CDR2 is FQNNGV. V lost 2 bases and J lost 3, with 10 bases in between. The CDR3 runs 14 residues. The CDR3 DNA is TGTGCCAGCAGCTTAATAGGCAGGGAAGAGACCCAGTACTTC. As protein: CASSLIGREETQYF.

This clonotype was seen just once. This chain links TRBV29-1 with TRBJ1-1, with D possibly being TRBD1 (5 bases). The germline V gene encodes CDR1 SQVTM and CDR2 ANQGSEA. The CDR3 length is 13 residues. V lost 6 bases and J lost 1, with 12 bases in between. The CDR3 region has the DNA TGCAGCGTACCACAGGAGAAGAACACTGAAGCTTTCTTT. Its translation: CSVPQEKNTEAFF.

This clonotype was seen ten or more times. V is TRBV20-1 and J is TRBJ1-5; TRBD1 aligns across 7 bases. Looked up from germline, CDR1 is DFQATT and CDR2 is SNEGSKA (reference sequence). The CDR3 has 15 amino acids. V shed 5 bases, J shed 2 bases, and the junction held 9 bases outside the gene matches. The CDR3 DNA sequence: TGCAGTGCTCTAGACAGGGTATCGGGCAATCAGCCCCAGCATTTT. It translates to CSALDRVSGNQPQHF.

Of note for this clonotype: Given a much more abundant clone one base away, this may be a read error. This chain joins TRBV27 and TRBJ2-7; no clear D. Germline V lookup: CDR1 MNHEY, CDR2 SMNVEV (reference sequence). The CDR3 runs to 15 residues. The CDR3 nucleotides read TGTGCCAACAGTTTGGTCCCCTCAGTGTTCTACGAGCAGTACTTC. It codes for CANSLVPSVFYEQYF.

The chain couples TRBV5-8 to TRBJ2-7; D is ambiguous. The CDR3 loop spans 18 amino acids. V was clipped by 4 bases and J by 0 bases, with 23 bases between them. Germline lookup yields CDR1 SGHTS and CDR2 YDEGEE. CDR3 loop: CASSLRVQSYQTSYEQYF. The CDR3 region has the DNA TGTGCCAGCAGCCTCCGGGTTCAATCCTACCAAACCTCCTACGAGCAGTACTTC.

Worth noting for this clonotype: A read error may be the cause here, since a much bigger clone is one base away. V is TRBV3-1 and J is TRBJ2-7, with 12 positions matching TRBD2. Germline V gene sequence: CDR1 LGHDT, CDR2 YNNKEL (reference sequence). The CDR3 is made up of 15 amino acids. CDR3 nucleotides: TGTGCCAGCAACCAAGGACTAGCGGGGTCCTACGAGCAGTACTTC. As protein: CASNQGLAGSYEQYF.

The chain couples TRBV20-1 to TRBJ1-6; D not resolved. Germline V gene data show CDR1 as DFQATT and CDR2 as SNEGSKA (reference sequence). CDR3 size: 13 residues. V gave up 3 bases and J gave up 7 bases, with 10 bases separating them. For the CDR3, the DNA is TGCAGTGCTAGGAAGGTCGCCAATTCACCCCTCCACTTT. It codes for CSARKVANSPLHF.

This clonotype was seen more than once but under ten times. V usage is TRBV28 and J usage is TRBJ2-3; no clear D gene. The CDR3 extends over 13 amino acids. Trimming cost V 6 bases and J 6 bases, with 13 bases left between them. Germline values: CDR1 MDHEN, CDR2 SYDVKM. CDR3 in amino acids: CASSPSRRDTQYF. The CDR3 DNA reads TGTGCCAGCAGCCCCTCTAGAAGGGATACGCAGTATTTT.

The rearrangement uses TRBV25-1 and TRBJ1-1, with D maybe TRBD1 (6 bases). The CDR3 is 16 amino acids. CDR1 MGHDK and CDR2 SYGVNS come from the germline V gene. The germline V and J ends were trimmed by 3 bases and 5 bases, with 19 bases remaining between them. The CDR3 region is CASSESGGGGGTEAFF. For the CDR3, the DNA is TGTGCCAGCAGTGAGAGTGGCGGGGGCGGGGGGACTGAAGCTTTCTTT.

The DNA of the CDR3 is TGTGCCAGCAGCTTGAAAGGGGGCGGAGGCTACACCTTC. Amino acids: CASSLKGGGGYTF. This rearrangement joins TRBV5-6 to TRBJ1-2; TRBD1 aligns across 7 bases. This CDR3 has 13 residues. V shed 1 base, J shed 8 bases, and the junction held 5 bases outside the gene matches. CDR1 and CDR2 (germline): SGHDT, YYEEEE.

The CDR3 DNA follows: TGTGCCAGCAGCCGGGGGCGGGGAAATTCACCCCTCCACTTT. Translated: CASSRGRGNSPLHF. V gene TRBV27 combines with J gene TRBJ1-6, with D perhaps TRBD1 (6 bases). Trimming left V 6 bases short and J 7 bases short, with 13 bases between. The V gene's germline CDR1 is MNHEY and CDR2 SMNVEV (reference sequence). The CDR3 runs 14 residues.

The rearrangement links TRBV6-1 to TRBJ2-3, with D hard to call. The CDR3 has 10 amino acids. Deletions cut 7 bases from V and 4 bases from J, with 3 bases between. Germline lookup yields CDR1 MNHNS and CDR2 SASEGT. The CDR3 spells CASNSDTQYF. The CDR3 coding sequence is TGTGCCAGCAATTCAGATACGCAGTATTTT.

There are a few counts of this clonotype. The chain employs TRBV6-1 and TRBJ2-6; unclear D gene. Trimming took off 3 bases at V and 4 bases at J, with 7 bases between the two ends. Germline assignment: CDR1 MNHNS and CDR2 SASEGT. CDR3 size: 14 residues. In nucleotides, the CDR3 is TGTGCCAGCAGTGACCAAGGGGGGGCCAACGTCCTGACTTTC. This translates into CASSDQGGANVLTF.

The chain combines TRBV20-1 with TRBJ2-5; no clear D gene. Trimming removed 5 bases at V and 2 bases at J, with 15 bases between. Germline CDR1 and CDR2: DFQATT and SNEGSKA (reference sequence). This CDR3 has 14 amino acids. The CDR3 DNA follows: TGCAGTGCTGTCTCCCCAATGCAACAAGAGACCCAGTACTTC. It translates to CSAVSPMQQETQYF.

This clonotype turned up a few times. The gene calls are TRBV9 and TRBJ1-1; unclear D gene. CDR1 and CDR2 (germline): SGDLS, YYNGEE. Deletions cut 1 base from V and 7 bases from J, with 23 bases between. The CDR3 consists of 17 residues. The CDR3 DNA reads TGTGCCAGCAGCGTATCTAGGCAGGATCCGAACACTGGTGAAGCTTTCTTT. Residues: CASSVSRQDPNTGEAFF.

This clonotype was counted only a few times. The rearrangement joins TRBV11-3 to TRBJ2-1; D not resolved. The germline V and J ends were trimmed by 2 bases and 3 bases, with 14 bases remaining between them. The CDR3 runs to 16 residues. Germline V lookup: CDR1 SGHNT, CDR2 YENEEA. The CDR3 is CASSLMSSPDYNEQFF. CDR3 in DNA: TGTGCCAGCAGCTTAATGTCGAGTCCTGACTACAATGAGCAGTTCTTC. Complete variable domain (other parts from reference TRBV11-3 and TRBJ2-1): EAGVVQSPRYKIIEKKQPVAFWCNPISGHNTLYWYLQNLGQGPELLIRYENEEAVDDSQLPKDRFSAERLKGVDSTLKIQPAELGDSAVYLCASSLMSSPDYNEQFFGPGTRLTVL.

The genes are TRBV20-1 and TRBJ1-5; the D gene is possibly TRBD1 (6 bases). Germline loops: CDR1 DFQATT, CDR2 SNEGSKA (reference sequence). The CDR3 runs to 12 residues. Trimming left V 4 bases short and J 5 bases short, with 9 bases between. The CDR3 bases are TGCAGTGCTACGAGGGGGGATCAGCCCCAGCATTTT. Protein product: CSATRGDQPQHF.

The V and J genes are TRBV7-9 and TRBJ2-2; 15 positions agree with TRBD2. Unmatched junction bases numbered 8, after V lost 5 bases and J lost 7 bases. The germline V gene has CDR1 SEHNR and CDR2 FQNEAQ (reference sequence). This CDR3 spans 17 amino acids. CDR3 nucleotides: TGTGCCAGCAGCCGGACTAGCGGGAGGGCCATCGTCGGGGAGCTGTTTTTT. It is translated as CASSRTSGRAIVGELFF.

This clonotype was counted at least ten times. The gene calls are TRBV20-1 and TRBJ2-3, with 7 nucleotides matching TRBD2. Trimming cost V 0 bases and J 5 bases; bases outside gene matches: 11. This CDR3 contains 16 residues. Germline V gene sequence: CDR1 DFQATT, CDR2 SNEGSKA (reference sequence). The CDR3 reads CSARDGSAGVRDTQYF. As DNA, the CDR3 is TGCAGTGCTAGAGATGGGTCGGCGGGAGTAAGAGATACGCAGTATTTT.

V and J are TRBV20-1 and TRBJ1-2; D might be TRBD1 (5 bases). Trimming removed 5 bases at V and 0 bases at J, with 16 bases between. The CDR3 consists of 15 residues. Germline-derived CDR1 and CDR2 are DFQATT and SNEGSKA (reference sequence). The CDR3 DNA follows: TGCAGTGCTGGGGGGGGTCAGGGAGCTAACTATGGCTACACCTTC. Amino acids: CSAGGGQGANYGYTF.

The chain links TRBV7-2 to TRBJ2-7, with 8 bases aligning to TRBD2. Trimming cost V 1 base and J 7 bases; bases outside gene matches: 6. This CDR3 is built from 14 residues. Germline-derived CDR1 and CDR2 are SGHTA and FQGNSA. This chain's CDR3 is CASSLGGGRSEQYF. Here the CDR3 DNA reads TGTGCCAGCAGCTTAGGCGGGGGGCGGAGTGAGCAGTACTTC.